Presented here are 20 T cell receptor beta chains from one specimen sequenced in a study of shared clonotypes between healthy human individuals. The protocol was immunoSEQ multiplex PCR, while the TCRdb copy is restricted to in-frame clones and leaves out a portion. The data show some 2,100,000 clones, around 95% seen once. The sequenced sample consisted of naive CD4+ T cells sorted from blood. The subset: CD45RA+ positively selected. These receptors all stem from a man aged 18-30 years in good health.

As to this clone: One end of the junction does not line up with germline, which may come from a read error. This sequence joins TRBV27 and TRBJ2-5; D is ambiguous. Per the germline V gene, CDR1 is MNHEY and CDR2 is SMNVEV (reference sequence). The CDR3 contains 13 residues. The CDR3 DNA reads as TGTGCCAGCAGTTTAGGTACCCAAGGGACCCAGTACTTC. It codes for CASSLGTQGTQYF.

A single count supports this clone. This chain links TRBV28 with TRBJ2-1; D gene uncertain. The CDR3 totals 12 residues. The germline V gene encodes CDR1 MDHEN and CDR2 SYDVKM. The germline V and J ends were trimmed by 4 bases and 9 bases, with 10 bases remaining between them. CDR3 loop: CASSSFPGEQFF. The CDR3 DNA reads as TGTGCCAGCAGTTCCTTCCCAGGTGAGCAGTTCTTC.

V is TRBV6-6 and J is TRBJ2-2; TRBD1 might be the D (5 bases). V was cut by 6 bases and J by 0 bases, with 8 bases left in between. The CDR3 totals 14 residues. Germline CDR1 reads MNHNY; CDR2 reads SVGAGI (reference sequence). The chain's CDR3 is CASRETANTGELFF. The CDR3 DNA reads TGTGCCAGCAGGGAGACAGCGAACACCGGGGAGCTGTTTTTT.

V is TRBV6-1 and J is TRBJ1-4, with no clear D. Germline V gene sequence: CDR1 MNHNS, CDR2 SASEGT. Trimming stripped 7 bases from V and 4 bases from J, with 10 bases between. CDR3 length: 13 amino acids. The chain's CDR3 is CASTRALNEKLFF. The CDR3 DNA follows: TGTGCCAGCACGAGGGCCCTTAATGAAAAACTGTTTTTT.

Here the CDR3 reads CASSPTGRGHRGTEAFF. The CDR3 DNA follows: TGTGCCAGCAGCCCAACGGGCAGGGGGCACCGAGGTACTGAAGCTTTCTTT. V gene TRBV9 combines with J gene TRBJ1-1; 8 bases fit TRBD1. V gave up 4 bases and J gave up 5 bases; unmatched junction bases: 16. This CDR3 is 17 amino acids long. Germline CDR1 SGDLS, CDR2 YYNGEE.

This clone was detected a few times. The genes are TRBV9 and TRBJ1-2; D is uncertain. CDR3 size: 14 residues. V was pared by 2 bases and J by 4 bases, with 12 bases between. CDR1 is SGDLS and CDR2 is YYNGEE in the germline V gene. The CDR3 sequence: CASSVVQQPYGYTF. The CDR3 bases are TGTGCCAGCAGCGTGGTGCAGCAACCCTATGGCTACACCTTC.

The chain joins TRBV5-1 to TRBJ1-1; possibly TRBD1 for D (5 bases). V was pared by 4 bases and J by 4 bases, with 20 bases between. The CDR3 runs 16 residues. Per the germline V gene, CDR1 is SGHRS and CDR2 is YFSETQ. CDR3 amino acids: CASSLQGGSMSTEAFF. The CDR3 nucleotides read TGCGCCAGCAGCCTCCAGGGAGGTTCGATGAGCACTGAAGCTTTCTTT.

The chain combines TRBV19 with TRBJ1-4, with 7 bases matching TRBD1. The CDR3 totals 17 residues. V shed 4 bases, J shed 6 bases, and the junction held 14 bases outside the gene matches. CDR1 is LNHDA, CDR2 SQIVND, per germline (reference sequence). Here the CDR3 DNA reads TGTGCCAGTAGTAGTTATCGAACCGGGACAGACTATGAAAAACTGTTTTTT. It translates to CASSSYRTGTDYEKLFF.

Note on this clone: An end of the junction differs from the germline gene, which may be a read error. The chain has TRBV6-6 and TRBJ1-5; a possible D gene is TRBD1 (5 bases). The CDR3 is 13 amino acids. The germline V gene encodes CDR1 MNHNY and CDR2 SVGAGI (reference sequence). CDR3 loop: CASRRGYNQPRHF. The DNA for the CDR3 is TGTGCCAGCAGGCGGGGGTACAATCAGCCCCGGCATTTT.

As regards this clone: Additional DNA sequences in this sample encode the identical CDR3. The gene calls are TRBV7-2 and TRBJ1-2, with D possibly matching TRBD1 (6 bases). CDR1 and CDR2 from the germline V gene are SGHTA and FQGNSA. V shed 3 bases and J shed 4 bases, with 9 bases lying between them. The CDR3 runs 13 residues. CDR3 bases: TGTGCCAGCAGCTTGAGGGGGGGCTATGGCTACACCTTC. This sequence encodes CASSLRGGYGYTF.

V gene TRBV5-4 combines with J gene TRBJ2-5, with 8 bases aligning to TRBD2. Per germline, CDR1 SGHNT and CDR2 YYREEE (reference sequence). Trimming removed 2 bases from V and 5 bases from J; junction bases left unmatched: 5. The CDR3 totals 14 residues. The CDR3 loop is CASSFGLATETQYF. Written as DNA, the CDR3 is TGTGCCAGCAGCTTTGGACTAGCCACGGAGACCCAGTACTTC.

Written as DNA, the CDR3 is TGTGCCAGCAGCTTCGGCAGGTCTAACACTGAAGCTTTCTTT. This encodes CASSFGRSNTEAFF. The chain links TRBV13 to TRBJ1-1; no definite D call. Germline CDR1 PRHDT, CDR2 FYEKMQ (reference sequence). The V end lost 3 bases, the J end lost 2 bases, and 10 bases lay between the germline ends. This CDR3 contains 14 residues.

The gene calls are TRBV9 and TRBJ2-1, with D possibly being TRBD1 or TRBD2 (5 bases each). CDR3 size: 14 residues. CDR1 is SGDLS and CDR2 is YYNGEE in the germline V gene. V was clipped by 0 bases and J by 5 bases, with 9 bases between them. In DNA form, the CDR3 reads TGTGCCAGCAGCGTAGGAGGGGTAAACAATGAGCAGTTCTTC. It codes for CASSVGGVNNEQFF.

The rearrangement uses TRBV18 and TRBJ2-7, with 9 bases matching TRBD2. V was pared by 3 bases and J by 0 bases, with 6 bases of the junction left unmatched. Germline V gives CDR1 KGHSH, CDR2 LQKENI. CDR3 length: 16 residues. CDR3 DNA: TGTGCCAGCTCACCCGATCCTAGCGGGGCCTCCTACGAGCAGTACTTC. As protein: CASSPDPSGASYEQYF.

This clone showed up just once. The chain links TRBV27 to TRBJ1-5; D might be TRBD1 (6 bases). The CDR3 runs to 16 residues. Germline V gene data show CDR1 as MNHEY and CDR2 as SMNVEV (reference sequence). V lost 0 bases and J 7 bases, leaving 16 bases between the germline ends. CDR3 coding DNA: TGTGCCAGCAGTTTATCCCTTCCGGGACAAGGACAGCCCCAGCATTTT. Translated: CASSLSLPGQGQPQHF.

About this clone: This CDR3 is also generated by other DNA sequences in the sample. CDR3 bases: TGTGCCAGCAGCTTCCCCCGGGCTGGGGCCAACGTCCTGACTTTC. This codes for CASSFPRAGANVLTF. V is TRBV5-4 and J is TRBJ2-6; no definite D call. V was cut by 2 bases and J by 2 bases, with 8 bases left in between. This CDR3 has 15 amino acids. The germline CDR1 and CDR2 sequences are SGHNT and YYREEE (reference sequence). Looking up the rest from reference TRBV5-4 and TRBJ2-6 gives the full variable domain: ETGVTQSPTHLIKTRGQQVTLRCSSQSGHNTVSWYQQALGQGPQFIFQYYREEENGRGNFPPRFSGLQFPNYSSELNVNALELDDSALYLCASSFPRAGANVLTFGAGSRLTVL.

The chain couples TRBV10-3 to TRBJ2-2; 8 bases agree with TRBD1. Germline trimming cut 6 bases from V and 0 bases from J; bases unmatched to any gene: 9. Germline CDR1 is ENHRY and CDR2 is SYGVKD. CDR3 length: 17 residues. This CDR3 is CAISPRQGTSNTGELFF. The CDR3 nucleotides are TGTGCCATCAGCCCCCGACAGGGGACGTCGAACACCGGGGAGCTGTTTTTT.

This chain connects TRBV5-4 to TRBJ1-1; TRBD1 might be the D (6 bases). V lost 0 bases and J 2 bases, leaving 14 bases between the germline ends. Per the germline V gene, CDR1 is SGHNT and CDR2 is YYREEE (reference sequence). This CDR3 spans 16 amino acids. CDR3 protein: CASSLVGGGSNTEAFF. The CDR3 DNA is TGTGCCAGCAGCTTGGTTGGGGGCGGATCTAACACTGAAGCTTTCTTT.

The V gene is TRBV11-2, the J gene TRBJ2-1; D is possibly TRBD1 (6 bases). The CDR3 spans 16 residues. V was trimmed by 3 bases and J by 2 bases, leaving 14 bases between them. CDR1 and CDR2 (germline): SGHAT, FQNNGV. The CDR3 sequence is CASSFRVRGTYNEQFF. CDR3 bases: TGTGCCAGCAGCTTTCGAGTCAGGGGAACCTACAATGAGCAGTTCTTC.

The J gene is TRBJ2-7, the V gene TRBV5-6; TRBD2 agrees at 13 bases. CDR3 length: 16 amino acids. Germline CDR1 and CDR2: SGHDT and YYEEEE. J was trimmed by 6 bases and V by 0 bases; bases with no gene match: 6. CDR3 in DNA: TGTGCCAGCAGCTTGGTCGGACTAGCGGGAGTCGGCGAGCAGTACTTC. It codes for CASSLVGLAGVGEQYF. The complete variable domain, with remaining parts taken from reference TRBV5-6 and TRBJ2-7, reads DAGVTQSPTHLIKTRGQQVTLRCSPKSGHDTVSWYQQALGQGPQFIFQYYEEEERQRGNFPDRFSGHQFPNYSSELNVNALLLGDSALYLCASSLVGLAGVGEQYFGPGTRLTVT.